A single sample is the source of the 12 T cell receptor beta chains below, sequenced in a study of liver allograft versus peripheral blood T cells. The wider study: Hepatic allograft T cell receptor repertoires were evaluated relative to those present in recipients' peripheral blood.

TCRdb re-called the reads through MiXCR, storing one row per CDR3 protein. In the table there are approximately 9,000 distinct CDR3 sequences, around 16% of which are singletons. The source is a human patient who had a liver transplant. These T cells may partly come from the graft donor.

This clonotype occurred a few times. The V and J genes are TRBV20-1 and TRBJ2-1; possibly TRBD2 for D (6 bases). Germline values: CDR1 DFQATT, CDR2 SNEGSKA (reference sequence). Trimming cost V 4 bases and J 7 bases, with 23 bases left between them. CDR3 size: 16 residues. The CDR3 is CSATPWGGIPGNEQFF. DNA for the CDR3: TGCAGTGCTACCCCTTGGGGCGGGATTCCCGGGAATGAGCAGTTCTTC.

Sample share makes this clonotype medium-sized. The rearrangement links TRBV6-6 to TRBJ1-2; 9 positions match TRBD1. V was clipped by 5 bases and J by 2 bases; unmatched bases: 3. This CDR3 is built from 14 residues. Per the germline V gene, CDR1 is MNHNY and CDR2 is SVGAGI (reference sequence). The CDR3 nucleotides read TGTGCCAGCAGTAACGGACAGGGGAACTATGGCTACACCTTC. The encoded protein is CASSNGQGNYGYTF.

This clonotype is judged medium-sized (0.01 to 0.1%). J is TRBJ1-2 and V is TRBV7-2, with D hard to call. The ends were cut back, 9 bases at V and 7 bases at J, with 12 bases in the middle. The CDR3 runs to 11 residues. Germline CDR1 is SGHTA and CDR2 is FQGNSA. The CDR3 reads CARADSTGYTF. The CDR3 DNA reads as TGTGCCAGGGCGGATTCGACTGGCTACACCTTC.

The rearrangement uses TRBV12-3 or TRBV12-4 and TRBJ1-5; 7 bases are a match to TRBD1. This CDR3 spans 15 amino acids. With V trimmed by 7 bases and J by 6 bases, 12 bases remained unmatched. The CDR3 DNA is TGTGCCAGCACAACCTTAACAGGGGAGGGTCAGCCCCAGCATTTT. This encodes CASTTLTGEGQPQHF.

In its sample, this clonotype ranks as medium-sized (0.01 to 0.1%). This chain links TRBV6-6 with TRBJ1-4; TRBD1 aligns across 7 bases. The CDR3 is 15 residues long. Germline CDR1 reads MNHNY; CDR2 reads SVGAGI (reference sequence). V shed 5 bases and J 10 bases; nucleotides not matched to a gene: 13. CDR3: CASSEIARDSGKLFF. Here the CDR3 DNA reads TGTGCCAGCAGTGAGATAGCCCGGGACAGCGGAAAACTGTTTTTT.

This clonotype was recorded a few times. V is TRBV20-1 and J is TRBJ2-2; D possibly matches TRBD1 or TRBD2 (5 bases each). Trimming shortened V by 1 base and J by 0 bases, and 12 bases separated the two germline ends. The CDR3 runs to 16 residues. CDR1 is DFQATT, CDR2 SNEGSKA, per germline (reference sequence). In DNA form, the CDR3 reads TGCAGTGCTAGAGCGGGGCTAAGGGCGAACACCGGGGAGCTGTTTTTT. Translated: CSARAGLRANTGELFF.

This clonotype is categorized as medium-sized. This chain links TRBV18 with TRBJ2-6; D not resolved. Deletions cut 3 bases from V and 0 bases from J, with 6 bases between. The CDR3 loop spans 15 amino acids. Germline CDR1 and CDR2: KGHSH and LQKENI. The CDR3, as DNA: TGTGCCAGCTCACCTTCGCACTCTGGGGCCAACGTCCTGACTTTC. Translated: CASSPSHSGANVLTF.

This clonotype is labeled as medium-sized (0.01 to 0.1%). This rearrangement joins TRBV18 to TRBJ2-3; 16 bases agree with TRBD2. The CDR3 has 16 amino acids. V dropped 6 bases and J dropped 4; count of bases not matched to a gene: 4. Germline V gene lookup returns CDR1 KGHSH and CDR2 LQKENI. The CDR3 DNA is TGTGCCAGCTCCCCGGGACTAGCGGGAGGGTCAGATACGCAGTATTTT. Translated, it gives CASSPGLAGGSDTQYF.

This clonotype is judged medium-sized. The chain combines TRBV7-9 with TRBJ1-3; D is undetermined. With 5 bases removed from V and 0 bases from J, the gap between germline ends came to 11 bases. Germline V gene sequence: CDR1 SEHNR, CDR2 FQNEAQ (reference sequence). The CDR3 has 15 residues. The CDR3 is CASSPQWSSGNTIYF. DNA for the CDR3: TGTGCCAGCAGCCCCCAGTGGAGCTCTGGAAACACCATATATTTT.

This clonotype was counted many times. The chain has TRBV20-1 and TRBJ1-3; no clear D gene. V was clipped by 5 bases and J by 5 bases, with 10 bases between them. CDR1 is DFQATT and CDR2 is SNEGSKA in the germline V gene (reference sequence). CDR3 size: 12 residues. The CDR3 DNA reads TGCAGTGCTTTGCCGGAGAGAAACACCATATATTTT. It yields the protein CSALPERNTIYF.

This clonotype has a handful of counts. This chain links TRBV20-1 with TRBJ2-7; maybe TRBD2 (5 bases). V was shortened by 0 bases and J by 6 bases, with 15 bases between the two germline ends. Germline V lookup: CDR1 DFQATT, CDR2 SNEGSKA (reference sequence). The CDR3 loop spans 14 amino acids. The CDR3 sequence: CSARDLDGIGEQYF. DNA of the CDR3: TGCAGTGCTAGAGATCTGGACGGGATAGGCGAGCAGTACTTC.

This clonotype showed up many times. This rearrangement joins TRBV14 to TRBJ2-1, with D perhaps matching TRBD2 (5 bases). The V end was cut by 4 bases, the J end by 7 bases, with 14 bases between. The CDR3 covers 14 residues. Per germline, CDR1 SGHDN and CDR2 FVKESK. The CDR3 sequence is CASSRLRDGNEQFF. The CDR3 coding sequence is TGTGCCAGCAGCCGACTACGGGATGGGAATGAGCAGTTCTTC.